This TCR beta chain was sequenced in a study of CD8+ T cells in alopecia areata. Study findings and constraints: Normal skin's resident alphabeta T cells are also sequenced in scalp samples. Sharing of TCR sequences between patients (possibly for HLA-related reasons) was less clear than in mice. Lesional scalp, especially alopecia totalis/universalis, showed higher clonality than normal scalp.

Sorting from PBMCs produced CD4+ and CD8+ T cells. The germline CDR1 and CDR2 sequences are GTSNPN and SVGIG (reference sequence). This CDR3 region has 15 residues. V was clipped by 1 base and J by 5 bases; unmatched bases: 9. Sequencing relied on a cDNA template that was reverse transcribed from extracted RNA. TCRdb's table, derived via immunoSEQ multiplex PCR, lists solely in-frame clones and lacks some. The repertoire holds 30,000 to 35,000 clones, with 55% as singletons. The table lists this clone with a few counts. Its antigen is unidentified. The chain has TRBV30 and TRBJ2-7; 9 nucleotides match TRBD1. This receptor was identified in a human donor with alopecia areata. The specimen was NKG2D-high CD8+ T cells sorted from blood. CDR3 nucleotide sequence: TGTGCCTGGAGTGGCCCGGGACAGGGACATGACGAGCAGTACTTC. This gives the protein CAWSGPGQGHDEQYF.